This TCR beta chain originates from a study of shared clonotypes between healthy human individuals. Measured with immunoSEQ multiplex PCR; TCRdb has only the in-frame clones, and not every one. The table shows around 1.5 million clones, with about 98% occurring only once. About this clone itself: Its antigen is still unknown.

This CDR3 has 12 amino acids. Germline CDR1 SGHRS, CDR2 YFSETQ. Deletions cut 5 bases from V and 4 bases from J, with 10 bases between. Whole-study results and caveats: The study found lower generation probabilities in non-shared clonotypes than in those shared by all four donors.

The TCR sequence derives from a man younger than 40 in good health. This chain connects TRBV5-1 to TRBJ2-7, with D uncertain. The sequencing sample was made of naive CD4+ T cells sorted from blood. Noted subset: CD45RA+ positively selected. The CDR3 region is CASRQDEYEQYF. The DNA of the CDR3 is TGCGCCAGCAGGCAAGATGAGTACGAGCAGTACTTC.